This passage covers 25 T cell receptor beta chains from one sample sequenced in a study of yellow fever vaccine responses in identical twins. One entry per CDR3 protein, called by TCRdb with MiXCR from the RT-PCR reads. The sample comprises several thousand distinct CDR3 sequences, about 88% of which are singletons, and approximately 2.9% rests with the top ten. The sequenced sample was T cells from blood (PBMCs), unsorted or a sorted subset (not recorded which), obtained before or after yellow fever vaccination (not recorded which). These receptors were obtained from a woman in her late teens or twenties who received the yellow fever vaccine.

The gene calls are TRBV7-6 and TRBJ2-4; 9 nucleotides align to TRBD1. The V segment lost 5 bases and the J segment 6 bases; nucleotides outside the gene matches: 11. The CDR3 is 16 residues long. Germline loops: CDR1 SGHVS, CDR2 FNYEAQ. The CDR3 sequence: CASSRLVPGQGNIQYF. The DNA for the CDR3 is TGTGCCAGCAGCCGATTGGTCCCGGGACAGGGAAACATTCAGTACTTC.

This sequence joins TRBV7-6 and TRBJ2-2; D unresolved. CDR1 is SGHVS, CDR2 FNYEAQ, per germline. The CDR3 runs to 15 residues. V was pared by 0 bases and J by 0 bases, with 5 bases between. The chain's CDR3 is CASSLAESNTGELFF. Here the CDR3 DNA reads TGTGCCAGCAGCTTAGCGGAATCGAACACCGGGGAGCTGTTTTTT.

This sequence joins TRBV29-1 and TRBJ2-1; no clear D. CDR3 length: 13 amino acids. The germline V and J ends were trimmed by 4 bases and 3 bases, with 10 bases remaining between them. Germline loops: CDR1 SQVTM, CDR2 ANQGSEA. CDR3 sequence: CSVVAHGYNEQFF. CDR3 DNA sequence: TGCAGCGTTGTCGCGCACGGCTACAATGAGCAGTTCTTC.

The chain couples TRBV23-1 to TRBJ1-2, with D maybe TRBD1 (5 bases). TRBV23-1 is marked as an open reading frame, function uncertain. The CDR3 runs to 15 residues. V lost 3 bases, J lost 9 bases, and 20 bases lay in between. CDR3 amino acids: CASSQVGQLEFRYTF. The CDR3 DNA reads TGCGCCAGCAGTCAGGTCGGACAACTCGAGTTTCGCTACACCTTC.

This chain connects TRBV5-6 to TRBJ2-7; D remains ambiguous. CDR3 length: 16 amino acids. CDR1 and CDR2 (germline): SGHDT, YYEEEE. Trimming pared 1 base from V and 5 bases from J, leaving 19 bases between. Here the CDR3 DNA reads TGTGCCAGCAGCTTGACGGGTGGGCCCGATGGGAACGAGCAGTACTTC. Its protein product is CASSLTGGPDGNEQYF.

The chain links TRBV2 to TRBJ2-1, with 7 nucleotides matching TRBD1. This CDR3 is 13 amino acids long. V trimming: 9 bases; J trimming: 4 bases; junction bases outside the gene matches: 6. From germline, CDR1 is SNHLY and CDR2 FYNNEI. The CDR3 region is CARGTEVYNEQFF. The CDR3 DNA is TGTGCCAGAGGGACAGAGGTTTACAATGAGCAGTTCTTC.

The V gene is TRBV29-1, the J gene TRBJ1-5; 7 nucleotides match TRBD1. Germline CDR1 and CDR2: SQVTM and ANQGSEA. The CDR3 runs 16 residues. The junction had 20 bases not matched to a gene; V was cut back by 5 bases and J by 10 bases. The CDR3 loop is CSVRETHRGPKDPQHF. The CDR3 bases are TGCAGCGTTAGAGAAACCCACAGGGGCCCCAAGGATCCCCAGCATTTT. The full variable domain, rest sourced from reference TRBV29-1 and TRBJ1-5, is SAVISQKPSRDICQRGTSLTIQCQVDSQVTMMFWYRQQPGQSLTLIATANQGSEATYESGFVIDKFPISRPNLTFSTLTVSNMSPEDSSIYLCSVRETHRGPKDPQHFGDGTRLSIL.

This clonotype was seen only a few times. The chain links TRBV12-3 or TRBV12-4 to TRBJ2-5; the D gene is possibly TRBD1 (6 bases). Trimming left V 7 bases short and J 3 bases short, with 9 bases between. CDR3 length: 12 amino acids. DNA of the CDR3: TGTGCCAGCAACGCAGGGGAAGAGACCCAGTACTTC. Amino acids: CASNAGEETQYF.

The chain couples TRBV11-2 to TRBJ2-7; the match to TRBD1 covers 8 bases. The junction had 7 bases not matched to a gene; V was cut back by 0 bases and J by 3 bases. Germline V lookup: CDR1 SGHAT, CDR2 FQNNGV. CDR3 length equals 16 residues. CDR3 bases: TGTGCCAGCAGCTTAGACATAGGACAGGGAAACTACGAGCAGTACTTC. Its protein product is CASSLDIGQGNYEQYF.

The rearrangement links TRBV29-1 to TRBJ2-5, with D maybe TRBD1 (5 bases). Germline V gene lookup returns CDR1 SQVTM and CDR2 ANQGSEA. With 8 bases removed from V and 4 bases from J, the gap between germline ends came to 17 bases. This CDR3 comprises 13 residues. In nucleotides, the CDR3 is TGCAGCTTGGGGCTTGCTACACCAGAGACCCAGTACTTC. Protein product: CSLGLATPETQYF.

The chain recombines TRBV20-1 with TRBJ2-5; D is undetermined. V was cut by 6 bases and J by 0 bases, with 8 bases left in between. The germline V gene has CDR1 DFQATT and CDR2 SNEGSKA (reference sequence). The CDR3 length is 12 residues. CDR3 sequence reads: CSASPDQETQYF. CDR3 sequence (DNA): TGCAGTGCCAGTCCCGACCAAGAGACCCAGTACTTC.

V and J are TRBV29-1 and TRBJ2-3; D gene uncertain. CDR1 and CDR2 (germline): SQVTM, ANQGSEA. The CDR3 length is 13 residues. V dropped 5 bases and J dropped 2 bases, with 11 bases sitting between them. The CDR3 DNA reads TGCAGCGTTACCGGAATCAACACAGATACGCAGTATTTT. It yields the protein CSVTGINTDTQYF.

Only one count was recorded for this clonotype. This chain joins TRBV11-2 and TRBJ2-1, with a tentative D call TRBD1 (5 bases). The CDR3 has 14 amino acids. V dropped 2 bases and J dropped 5 bases, with 10 bases sitting between them. Germline V lookup: CDR1 SGHAT, CDR2 FQNNGV. The DNA for the CDR3 is TGTGCCAGCAGCTTATTATACAGGAACAATGAGCAGTTCTTC. Its translation is CASSLLYRNNEQFF.

The chain carries TRBV29-1 and TRBJ1-2, with D possibly being TRBD1 (6 bases). The germline V and J ends were trimmed by 8 bases and 2 bases, with 15 bases remaining between them. This CDR3 spans 13 amino acids. Germline V lookup: CDR1 SQVTM, CDR2 ANQGSEA. In DNA, the CDR3 is TGCAGCATACGACCCGGGACAAACTATGGCTACACCTTC. Protein: CSIRPGTNYGYTF.

This rearrangement joins TRBV2 to TRBJ2-2; a possible D gene is TRBD1 (6 bases). The CDR3 has 13 amino acids. Trimming stripped 5 bases from V and 5 bases from J, with 9 bases between. From germline, CDR1 is SNHLY and CDR2 FYNNEI. The CDR3 loop is CASSQQGTGELFF. The DNA for the CDR3 is TGTGCCAGCAGTCAACAGGGAACCGGGGAGCTGTTTTTT.

The rearrangement uses TRBV23-1 and TRBJ1-2; the D gene is possibly TRBD1 (5 bases). TRBV23-1 is flagged as an ORF with uncertain function. The germline V and J ends were trimmed by 4 bases and 4 bases, with 10 bases remaining between them. The CDR3 runs 13 residues. The CDR3 DNA is TGCGCCAGCAGTCTCGTCCAGGGCTATGGCTACACCTTC. Its translation is CASSLVQGYGYTF.

The chain uses TRBV15 and TRBJ2-5; D possibly corresponds to TRBD2 (6 bases). V gave up 0 bases and J gave up 2 bases, with 10 bases separating them. The length of the CDR3 is 15 residues. Per the germline V gene, CDR1 is LNHNV and CDR2 is YYDKDF (reference sequence). As DNA, the CDR3 is TGTGCCACCAGCAGAGATTCGGCGGGACAAGAGACCCAGTACTTC. This translates into CATSRDSAGQETQYF.

The V call is TRBV11-3, the J call TRBJ2-7, with TRBD2 identical over 10 bases. The V gene's germline CDR1 is SGHNT and CDR2 YENEEA. The CDR3 is 14 residues long. The ends lost 7 bases at V and 3 bases at J; junction bases unmatched: 6. DNA of the CDR3: TGTGCCAGCACCCAACTAGCGGGATTCTACGAGCAGTACTTC. It encodes CASTQLAGFYEQYF.

The chain joins TRBV2 to TRBJ1-5; possibly TRBD1 for D (5 bases). V lost 1 base and J 11 bases, leaving 6 bases between the germline ends. The germline V gene encodes CDR1 SNHLY and CDR2 FYNNEI. CDR3 length: 11 amino acids. The CDR3 DNA follows: TGTGCCAGCAGTGAAGTGGGGGCCCAGCATTTT. Translating gives CASSEVGAQHF.

As DNA, the CDR3 is TGTGCCAGCAGCCCCGGGGTGAAGAGACAGGACCTCCTTAGCGGCTACACCTTC. The encoded protein is CASSPGVKRQDLLSGYTF. The chain combines TRBV13 with TRBJ1-2; possibly TRBD1 for D (6 bases). Trimming cost V 5 bases and J 8 bases, with 30 bases left between them. The CDR3 length is 18 residues. Germline CDR1 PRHDT, CDR2 FYEKMQ (reference sequence).

The rearrangement uses TRBV5-4 and TRBJ2-5, with 12 bases aligning to TRBD2. Trimming removed 0 bases from V and 5 bases from J; junction bases left unmatched: 5. This CDR3 has 16 residues. Germline V CDR1 and CDR2: SGHNT, YYREEE (reference sequence). Here the CDR3 reads CASSLGLAGVVETQYF. The CDR3, as DNA: TGTGCCAGCAGCTTGGGACTAGCGGGGGTAGTGGAGACCCAGTACTTC.

The chain recombines TRBV18 with TRBJ2-7; D is undetermined. V lost 1 base, J lost 7 bases, and 11 bases lay in between. The CDR3 consists of 13 residues. CDR1 KGHSH and CDR2 LQKENI come from the germline V gene. In DNA, the CDR3 is TGTGCCAGCTCACCACAGCGCGGCCCGGAGCAGTACTTC. Encoded protein: CASSPQRGPEQYF.

The chain combines TRBV5-1 with TRBJ1-4, with no clear D. Per germline, CDR1 SGHRS and CDR2 YFSETQ. This CDR3 region has 13 residues. With 1 base removed from V and 7 bases from J, the gap between germline ends came to 8 bases. CDR3 sequence reads: CASSLTVGEKLFF. The CDR3 DNA reads TGCGCCAGCAGCTTGACGGTGGGTGAAAAACTGTTTTTT.

This clonotype has only a few counts. The chain couples TRBV4-3 to TRBJ1-2; no reliable D call. CDR3 size: 16 residues. The germline CDR1 and CDR2 sequences are LGHNA and YSLEER. The V end lost 3 bases, the J end lost 5 bases, and 19 bases lay between the germline ends. The DNA of the CDR3 is TGCGCCAGCAGCCACCTAGAATCAGGCACCGCGTATGGCTACACCTTC. Its translation is CASSHLESGTAYGYTF.

This sequence joins TRBV13 and TRBJ2-7; 12 nucleotides align to TRBD2. The germline V gene encodes CDR1 PRHDT and CDR2 FYEKMQ (reference sequence). The V and J ends lost 4 bases and 4 bases, in that order; junction bases with no gene match: 11. CDR3 length equals 17 residues. The CDR3 reads CASSSRSSGRGLYEQYF. The CDR3, as DNA: TGTGCCAGCAGCTCCCGCTCTAGCGGGAGGGGACTATACGAGCAGTACTTC.